The entry that follows covers one T cell receptor (beta chain) sequence. Its specificity is not known. Participants comprised healthy donors of bone marrow. V lost 4 bases, J lost 0 bases, and 6 bases stayed unmatched. CDR1 SQVTM and CDR2 ANQGSEA come from the germline V gene. The CDR3 has 14 amino acids. Researchers ran the PCR with 60 Vbeta and 13 Jbeta primers. The assay was immunoSEQ multiplex PCR, and TCRdb's table has in-frame clones only and misses some. The repertoire holds 150,000 or so clones, with over 75% as singletons. This entry is derived from a study of cytomegalovirus exposure and HLA in healthy donors. Study-wide results and limits: The classifier reportedly diagnosed cytomegalovirus status with high sensitivity and specificity. A later analysis linked more than 15,000 TCR beta sequences to HLA alleles at 0.05 false discovery rate. There were some public TCRs occurring in many donors, but most TCR sequences were rare.

This TCR derives from a male donor in good health and CMV-seropositive. Sequencing was carried out using PBMCs. V usage is TRBV29-1 and J usage is TRBJ2-7, with 7 bases aligning to TRBD2. The DNA of the CDR3 is TGCAGCGTTGGGGTGGGAGGGAGCTCCTACGAGCAGTACTTC. It specifies CSVGVGGSSYEQYF.